This T cell receptor beta chain was documented in a study of cytomegalovirus exposure and HLA in healthy donors. Study results and limitations: Indistinguishable V segments, including TRBV6-2 and TRBV6-3, were excluded.

PCR primers comprised 60 Vbeta and 13 Jbeta primers. Produced via immunoSEQ multiplex PCR; TCRdb's table is partial and in-frame only. The data hold 150,000 to 200,000 clones, with roughly 87% observed a single time. In the case of this clone: Its cognate antigen is unknown.

The J segment lost 1 base and the V segment lost 5 bases, leaving 10 bases of the junction unmatched. The CDR3 loop spans 16 amino acids. Germline CDR1 and CDR2: SGHTA and FQGNSA. The sample comprised PBMCs. This clonotype was obtained from a girl under two years old in good health and CMV-seronegative. V is TRBV7-2 and J is TRBJ1-1; 7 positions agree with TRBD1. The CDR3 nucleotides are TGTGCCAGCAGCCGATCAGACAGGGCTGAGAACACTGAAGCTTTCTTT. This translates into CASSRSDRAENTEAFF.